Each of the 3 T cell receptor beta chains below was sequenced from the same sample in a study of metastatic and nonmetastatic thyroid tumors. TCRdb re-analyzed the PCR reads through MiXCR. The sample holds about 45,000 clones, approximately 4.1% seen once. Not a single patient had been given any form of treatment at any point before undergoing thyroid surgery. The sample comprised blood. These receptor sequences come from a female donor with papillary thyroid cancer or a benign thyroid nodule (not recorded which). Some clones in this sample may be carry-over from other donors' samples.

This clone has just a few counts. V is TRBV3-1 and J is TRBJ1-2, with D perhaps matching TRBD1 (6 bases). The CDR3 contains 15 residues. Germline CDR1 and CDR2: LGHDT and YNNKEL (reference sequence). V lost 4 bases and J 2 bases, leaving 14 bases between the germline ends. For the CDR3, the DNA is TGTGCCAGCAGCCCCCCGGGGGCGGGGAACTATGGCTACACCTTC. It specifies CASSPPGAGNYGYTF.

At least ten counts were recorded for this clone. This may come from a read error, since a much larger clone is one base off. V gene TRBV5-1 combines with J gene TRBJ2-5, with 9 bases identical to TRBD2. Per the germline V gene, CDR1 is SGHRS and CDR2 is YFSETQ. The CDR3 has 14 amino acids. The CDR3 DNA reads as TGCGCCAGCAGCTGGGGGACTAGCCAAGAGACCCGGTACTTC. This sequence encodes CASSWGTSQETRYF.

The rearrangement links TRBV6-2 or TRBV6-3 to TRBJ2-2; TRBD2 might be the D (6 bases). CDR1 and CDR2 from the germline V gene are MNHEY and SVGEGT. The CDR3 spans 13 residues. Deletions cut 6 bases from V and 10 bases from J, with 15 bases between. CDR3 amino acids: CASSGRMGVELFF. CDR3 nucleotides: TGTGCCAGCAGCGGGAGAATGGGCGTGGAGCTGTTTTTT.